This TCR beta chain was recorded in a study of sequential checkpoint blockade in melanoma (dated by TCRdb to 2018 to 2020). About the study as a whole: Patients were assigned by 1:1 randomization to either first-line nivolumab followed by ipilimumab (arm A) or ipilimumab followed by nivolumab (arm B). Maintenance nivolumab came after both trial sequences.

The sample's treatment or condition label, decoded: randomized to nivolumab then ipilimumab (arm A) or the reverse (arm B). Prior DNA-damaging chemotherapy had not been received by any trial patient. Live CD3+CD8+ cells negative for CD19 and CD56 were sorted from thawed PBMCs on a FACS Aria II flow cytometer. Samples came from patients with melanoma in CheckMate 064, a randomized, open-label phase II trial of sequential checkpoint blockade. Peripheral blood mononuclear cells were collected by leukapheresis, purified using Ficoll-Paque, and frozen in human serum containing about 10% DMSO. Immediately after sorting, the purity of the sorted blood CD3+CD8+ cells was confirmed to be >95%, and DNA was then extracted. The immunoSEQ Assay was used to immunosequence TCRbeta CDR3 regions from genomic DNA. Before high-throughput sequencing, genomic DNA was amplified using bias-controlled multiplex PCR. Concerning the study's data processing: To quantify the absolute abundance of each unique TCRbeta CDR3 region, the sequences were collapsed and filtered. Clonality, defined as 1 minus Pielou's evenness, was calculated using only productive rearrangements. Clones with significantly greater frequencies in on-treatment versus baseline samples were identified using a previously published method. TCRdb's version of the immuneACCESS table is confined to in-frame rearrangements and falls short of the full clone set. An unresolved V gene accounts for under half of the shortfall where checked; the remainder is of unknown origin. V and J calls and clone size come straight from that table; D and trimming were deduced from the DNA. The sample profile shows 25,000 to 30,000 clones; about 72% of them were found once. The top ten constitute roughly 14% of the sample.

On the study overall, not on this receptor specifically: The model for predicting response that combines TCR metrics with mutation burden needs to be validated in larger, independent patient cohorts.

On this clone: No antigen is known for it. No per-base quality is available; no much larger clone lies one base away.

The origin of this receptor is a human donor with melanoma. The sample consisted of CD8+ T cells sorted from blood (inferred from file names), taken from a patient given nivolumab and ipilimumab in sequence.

The DNA sequence follows: TGTGCCAGCAGGATGACAGGGGGAGATACGCAGTATTTT. The encoded protein is CASRMTGGDTQYF. The rearranged chain carries TRBV28 and TRBJ2-3, with 9 bases in between that match TRBD1. Based on the germline V gene, the CDR1 and CDR2 sequences are MDHEN and SYDVKM. The cysteine opens and the phenylalanine closes a CDR3 of 13 amino acids. The read is trimmed to its CDR3 DNA, 39 bases read in frame from base 1. V is trimmed back by 6 bases and J by 5 bases, and the junction contains 3 bases that no gene match accounts for.